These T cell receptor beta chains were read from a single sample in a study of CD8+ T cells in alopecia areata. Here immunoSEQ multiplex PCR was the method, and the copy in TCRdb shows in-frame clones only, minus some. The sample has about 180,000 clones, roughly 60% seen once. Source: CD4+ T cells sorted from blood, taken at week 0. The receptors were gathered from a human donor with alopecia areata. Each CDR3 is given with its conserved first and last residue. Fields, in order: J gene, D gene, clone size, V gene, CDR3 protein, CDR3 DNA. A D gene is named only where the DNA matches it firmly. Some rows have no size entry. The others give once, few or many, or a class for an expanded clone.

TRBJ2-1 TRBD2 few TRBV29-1 CSVGGGGREQFF TGCAGCGTTGGTGGGGGGGGACGCGAGCAGTTCTTC
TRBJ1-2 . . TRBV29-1 CSVAQGGDYGYTF TGCAGCGTTGCCCAAGGGGGGGACTATGGCTACACCTTC
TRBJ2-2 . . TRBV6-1 CASSEMSGTGELFF TGTGCCAGCAGTGAGATGTCGGGGACCGGGGAGCTGTTTTTT
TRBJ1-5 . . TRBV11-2 CASSLGDRPNQPQHF TGTGCCAGCAGCTTAGGAGACAGACCCAATCAGCCCCAGCATTTT
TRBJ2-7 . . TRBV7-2 CASSSYGGSYEQYF TGTGCCAGCAGCTCCTATGGAGGATCCTACGAGCAGTACTTC
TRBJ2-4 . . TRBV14 CASSQAGSWAKNIQYF TGTGCCAGCAGCCAAGCGGGCAGTTGGGCCAAAAACATTCAGTACTTC
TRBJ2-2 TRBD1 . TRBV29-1 CSVGQGFGPGELFF TGCAGCGTGGGACAGGGTTTCGGACCCGGGGAGCTGTTTTTT
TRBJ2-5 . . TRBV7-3 CASSLSSGGGQETQYF TGTGCCAGCAGCTTATCCTCCGGGGGAGGCCAAGAGACCCAGTACTTC
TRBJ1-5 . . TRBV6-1 CASSEGQPQHF TGTGCCAGCAGTGAAGGTCAGCCCCAGCATTTT
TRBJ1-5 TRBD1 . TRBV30 CAWSRTQGGYQPQHF TGTGCCTGGAGCCGAACACAGGGGGGCTATCAGCCCCAGCATTTT
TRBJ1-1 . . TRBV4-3 CASSLDSLNTEAFF TGCGCCAGCAGCCTCGACAGCTTGAACACTGAAGCTTTCTTT
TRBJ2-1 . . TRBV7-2 CASSLGTYEQFF TGTGCCAGCAGCTTAGGAACGTATGAGCAGTTCTTC
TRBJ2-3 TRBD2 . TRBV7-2 CASTPGLAGGDTQYF TGTGCCAGCACCCCGGGACTAGCGGGGGGAGATACGCAGTATTTT
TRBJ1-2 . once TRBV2 CASSFSPPRGGYTF TGTGCCAGCAGTTTTTCCCCCCCCCGGGGGGGCTACACCTTC
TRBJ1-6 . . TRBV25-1 CASSDGRQFSPLHF TGTGCCAGCAGTGACGGAAGACAGTTTTCACCCCTCCACTTT
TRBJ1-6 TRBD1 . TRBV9 CASSVGQGPNSPLHF TGTGCCAGCAGCGTAGGACAGGGACCGAATTCACCCCTCCACTTT
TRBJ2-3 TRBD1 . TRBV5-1 CASSQTGLGTDTQYF TGCGCCAGCAGTCAGACAGGGTTGGGTACAGATACGCAGTATTTT
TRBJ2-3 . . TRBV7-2 CASSLLSRFTDTQYF TGTGCCAGCAGCTTATTATCACGGTTCACAGATACGCAGTATTTT
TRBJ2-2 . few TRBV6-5 CASRGYTGELFF TGTGCCAGCAGGGGATACACCGGGGAGCTGTTTTTT
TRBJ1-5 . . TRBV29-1 CSVGGSNQPQHF TGCAGCGTGGGGGGCAGCAATCAGCCCCAGCATTTT
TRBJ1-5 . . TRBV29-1 CSVGEGVNQPQHF TGCAGCGTTGGTGAGGGAGTCAATCAGCCCCAGCATTTT
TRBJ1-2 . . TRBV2 CASLENYGYTF TGTGCCAGCCTCGAGAACTATGGCTACACCTTC
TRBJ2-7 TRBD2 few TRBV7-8 CASSLVAGYEQYF TGTGCCAGCAGCTTAGTAGCGGGGTACGAGCAGTACTTC
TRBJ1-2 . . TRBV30 CAWSDGPLAMSGYTF TGTGCCTGGAGCGACGGACCTCTAGCGATGAGTGGCTACACCTTC
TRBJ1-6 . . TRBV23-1 CASISMGRLLHF TGCGCCAGCATCTCTATGGGGAGGCTCCTCCACTTT
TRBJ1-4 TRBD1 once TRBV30 CAWGTGVEEKLFF TGTGCCTGGGGGACAGGGGTGGAGGAAAAACTGTTTTTT
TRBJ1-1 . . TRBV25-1 CASSARTATEVNTEAFF TGTGCCAGCAGTGCGAGGACAGCCACGGAGGTGAACACTGAAGCTTTCTTT
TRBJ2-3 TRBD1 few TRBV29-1 CSAKRQGFTDTQYF TGCAGCGCTAAACGACAGGGTTTCACAGATACGCAGTATTTT
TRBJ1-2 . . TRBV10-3 CAISEAAFNYGYTF TGTGCCATCAGTGAGGCAGCTTTCAACTATGGCTACACCTTC
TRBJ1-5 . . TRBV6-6 CASSDQPQHF TGTGCCAGCAGTGATCAGCCCCAGCATTTT
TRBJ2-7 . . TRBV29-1 CSVLLQGTYEQYF TGCAGCGTCTTACTGCAGGGGACCTACGAGCAGTACTTC
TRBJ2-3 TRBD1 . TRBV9 CASGQGSGTDTQYF TGTGCCAGTGGACAGGGAAGCGGCACAGATACGCAGTATTTT
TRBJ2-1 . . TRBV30 CAWSGTPGEEQFF TGTGCCTGGTCCGGGACTCCGGGAGAAGAGCAGTTCTTC
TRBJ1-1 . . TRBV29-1 CSVDWSGEAFF TGCAGCGTTGATTGGTCCGGTGAAGCTTTCTTT
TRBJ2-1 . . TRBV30 CAWSVPPRDEQFF TGTGCCTGGAGTGTACCGCCCCGGGATGAGCAGTTCTTC
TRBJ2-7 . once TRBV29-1 CSVARYGDEQYF TGCAGCGTTGCCAGGTACGGCGACGAGCAGTACTTC
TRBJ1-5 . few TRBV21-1 CASSKVRGDQPQHF TGTGCCAGCAGCAAAGTCAGGGGGGATCAGCCCCAGCATTTT
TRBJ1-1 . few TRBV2 CASSEQQPNTEAFF TGTGCCAGCAGTGAACAGCAACCGAACACTGAAGCTTTCTTT
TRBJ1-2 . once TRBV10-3 CAITAAGELGYTF TGTGCCATCACGGCGGCAGGGGAGTTGGGCTACACCTTC
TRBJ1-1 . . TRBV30 CAWSSQGRTEAFF TGTGCCTGGAGTAGTCAGGGGAGGACTGAAGCTTTCTTT
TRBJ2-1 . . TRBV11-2 CASKTLAHNEQFF TGTGCCAGCAAAACGTTAGCACACAATGAGCAGTTCTTC
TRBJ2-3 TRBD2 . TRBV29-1 CSVSWLSGGAADTQYF TGCAGCGTGTCATGGCTAAGCGGGGGGGCCGCAGATACGCAGTATTTT